The 16 T cell receptor beta chains given below trace back to one sample, sequenced in a study of cytomegalovirus exposure and HLA in healthy donors. Assay used: immunoSEQ multiplex PCR; TCRdb lists only in-frame clones, some missing. This table has about 200,000 clones, roughly three quarters appearing once. Sequencing was carried out using PBMCs. The receptors stem from a woman aged 25 to 39 in good health and CMV-seronegative.

This clone was counted only a few times. The rearrangement links TRBV7-6 to TRBJ2-7, with 11 nucleotides matching TRBD1. From germline, CDR1 is SGHVS and CDR2 FNYEAQ. V trimming: 5 bases; J trimming: 5 bases; junction bases outside the gene matches: 8. CDR3 length: 15 residues. Here the CDR3 DNA reads TGTGCCAGCAGCCCCGCTCTGGACAGGGGGCACGAGCAGTACTTC. As protein: CASSPALDRGHEQYF. The complete variable domain, with remaining parts taken from reference TRBV7-6 and TRBJ2-7, reads GAGVSQSPRYKVTKRGQDVALRCDPISGHVSLYWYRQALGQGPEFLTYFNYEAQQDKSGLPNDRFSAERPEGSISTLTIQRTEQRDSAMYRCASSPALDRGHEQYFGPGTRLTVT.

This sequence joins TRBV4-2 and TRBJ1-5, with 9 bases that match TRBD1. This CDR3 has 16 amino acids. CDR1 and CDR2 from the germline V gene are LGHNA and YNFKEQ. The V segment lost 4 bases and the J segment 2 bases; nucleotides outside the gene matches: 6. The CDR3 reads CASSPFRDRGNQPQHF. In nucleotides, the CDR3 is TGTGCCAGCAGCCCGTTCCGGGACAGGGGCAATCAGCCCCAGCATTTT.

V and J are TRBV5-1 and TRBJ2-1; 12 bases line up with TRBD2. With 4 bases clipped from V and 8 bases from J, the junction kept 7 bases outside the gene matches. Looked up from germline, CDR1 is SGHRS and CDR2 is YFSETQ. The CDR3 is made up of 15 amino acids. The CDR3 sequence: CASSPRLAGAHEQFF. The CDR3 region has the DNA TGCGCCAGCAGCCCGCGACTAGCGGGAGCCCATGAGCAGTTCTTC.

The V and J genes are TRBV27 and TRBJ2-3, with D possibly TRBD1 on 5 matching bases. V was clipped by 3 bases and J by 3 bases, with 22 bases between them. Germline V gene sequence: CDR1 MNHEY, CDR2 SMNVEV (reference sequence). The length of the CDR3 is 18 residues. The CDR3, as DNA: TGTGCCAGCAGTTTCCGGAAGGATAGGCAGGGATTTACAGATACGCAGTATTTT. This sequence encodes CASSFRKDRQGFTDTQYF.

The sample holds a few counts of this clone. The chain has TRBV9 and TRBJ1-3, with a possible D match to TRBD1 (5 bases). The ends were cut back, 0 bases at V and 4 bases at J, with 11 bases in the middle. CDR3 length: 15 amino acids. Germline V lookup: CDR1 SGDLS, CDR2 YYNGEE. The CDR3 loop is CASSVGRGGGNTIYF. CDR3 DNA: TGTGCCAGCAGCGTAGGGAGGGGTGGCGGAAACACCATATATTTT.

This clone turned up a few times. The CDR3 coding sequence is TGTGCCAGCTCACCAACGGTCGATTCACCCCTCCACTTT. As protein: CASSPTVDSPLHF. The J gene is TRBJ1-6, the V gene TRBV18; D is unclear. CDR1 is KGHSH, CDR2 LQKENI, per germline. V shed 2 bases and J shed 8 bases, with 7 bases lying between them. The CDR3 loop spans 13 amino acids.

J is TRBJ1-2 and V is TRBV14; TRBD1 might be the D (6 bases). Germline V CDR1 and CDR2: SGHDN, FVKESK. This CDR3 is built from 15 residues. V was pared by 4 bases and J by 2 bases, with 14 bases between. Here the CDR3 DNA reads TGTGCCAGCAGCCTCCGGGACACCTTCAACTATGGCTACACCTTC. This sequence encodes CASSLRDTFNYGYTF.

This clone turned up a few times. This chain links TRBV5-1 with TRBJ1-4; D is perhaps TRBD1 (5 bases). The CDR3 has 16 amino acids. Germline CDR1 is SGHRS and CDR2 is YFSETQ. Trimming took off 0 bases at V and 0 bases at J, with 9 bases between the two ends. CDR3 loop: CASSLAGYATNEKLFF. Written as DNA, the CDR3 is TGCGCCAGCAGCTTGGCAGGGTACGCAACTAATGAAAAACTGTTTTTT.

This CDR3 is CSVRTDSYEQYF. The CDR3 DNA follows: TGCAGCGTAAGGACAGATTCCTACGAGCAGTACTTC. The chain joins TRBV29-1 to TRBJ2-7; D is possibly TRBD1 (6 bases). V was cut by 6 bases and J by 1 base, with 10 bases left in between. The germline gives CDR1 SQVTM, CDR2 ANQGSEA. This CDR3 has 12 amino acids.

The V call is TRBV15, the J call TRBJ1-5; D is ambiguous. Trimming pared 0 bases from V and 3 bases from J, leaving 9 bases between. This CDR3 contains 15 residues. The germline gives CDR1 LNHNV, CDR2 YYDKDF (reference sequence). DNA for the CDR3: TGTGCCACCAGCAGAGATGCCGGTTTCAATCAGCCCCAGCATTTT. Protein sequence: CATSRDAGFNQPQHF.

The rearrangement joins TRBV2 to TRBJ1-2, with D possibly TRBD1 on 5 matching bases. The CDR3 sequence is 14 residues long. V dropped 0 bases and J dropped 2 bases, with 7 bases sitting between them. Germline-derived CDR1 and CDR2 are SNHLY and FYNNEI. CDR3 sequence (DNA): TGTGCCAGCAGTGAAGCTTCAGGGAACTATGGCTACACCTTC. Translated, it gives CASSEASGNYGYTF.

The gene calls are TRBV10-1 and TRBJ2-5, with TRBD1 matching over 7 bases. V was clipped by 4 bases and J by 7 bases; unmatched bases: 6. The CDR3 is 13 residues long. Per the germline V gene, CDR1 is WNHNN and CDR2 is SYGVQD (reference sequence). CDR3 sequence: CASSGQGLTTQYF. The CDR3 nucleotides are TGCGCCAGCAGTGGACAGGGCCTAACGACCCAGTACTTC.

This chain links TRBV7-3 with TRBJ1-1; 10 bases map to TRBD1. The CDR3 runs to 16 residues. Trimming cost V 5 bases and J 4 bases; bases outside gene matches: 10. The germline gives CDR1 SGHTA, CDR2 FQGTGA. The CDR3 sequence: CASSRQGASSGTEAFF. DNA for the CDR3: TGTGCCAGCAGCAGACAGGGGGCGAGCTCGGGCACTGAAGCTTTCTTT.

To note about this clone: The same CDR3 also results from other DNA sequences found in this sample. This chain joins TRBV30 and TRBJ1-2; D gene unclear. The CDR3 extends over 12 amino acids. Germline V CDR1 and CDR2: GTSNPN, SVGIG (reference sequence). Trimming took off 0 bases at V and 4 bases at J, with 6 bases between the two ends. CDR3 sequence: CAWSVNSYGYTF. CDR3 nucleotide sequence: TGTGCCTGGAGTGTAAATAGCTATGGCTACACCTTC.

V gene TRBV2 combines with J gene TRBJ1-2, with D uncertain. Trimming left V 6 bases short and J 3 bases short, with 8 bases between. Germline CDR1 and CDR2: SNHLY and FYNNEI. The CDR3 totals 12 residues. The CDR3 nucleotides are TGTGCCAGCAGGTCAGAAGACTATGGCTACACCTTC. This codes for CASRSEDYGYTF.

The rearrangement joins TRBV5-1 to TRBJ2-3; perhaps TRBD1 as D (6 bases). Trimming took off 6 bases at V and 7 bases at J, with 21 bases between the two ends. CDR1 and CDR2 from the germline V gene are SGHRS and YFSETQ. The CDR3 totals 15 residues. The CDR3 region is CASNPDGTIKNTQYF. CDR3 DNA: TGCGCCAGCAACCCGGATGGGACAATCAAAAATACGCAGTATTTT.